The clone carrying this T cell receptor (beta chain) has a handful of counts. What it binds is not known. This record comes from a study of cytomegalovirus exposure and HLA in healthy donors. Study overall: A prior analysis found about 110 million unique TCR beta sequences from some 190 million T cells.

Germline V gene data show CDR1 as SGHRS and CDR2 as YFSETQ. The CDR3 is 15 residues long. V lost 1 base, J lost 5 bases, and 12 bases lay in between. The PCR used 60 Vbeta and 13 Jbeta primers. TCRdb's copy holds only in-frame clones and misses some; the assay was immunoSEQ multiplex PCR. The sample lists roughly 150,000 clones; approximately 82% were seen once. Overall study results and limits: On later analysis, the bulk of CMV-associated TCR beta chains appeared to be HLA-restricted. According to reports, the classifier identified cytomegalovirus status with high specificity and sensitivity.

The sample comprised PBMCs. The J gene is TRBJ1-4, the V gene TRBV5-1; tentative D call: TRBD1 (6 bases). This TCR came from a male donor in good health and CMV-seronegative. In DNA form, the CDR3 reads TGCGCCAGCAGCTTGTCAGGGACACTCAATGAAAAACTGTTTTTT. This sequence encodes CASSLSGTLNEKLFF.